Each of the 23 T cell receptor beta chains below was sequenced from the same sample in a study of cytomegalovirus exposure and HLA in healthy donors. In the PCR, 60 Vbeta and 13 Jbeta primers were used. Profiled with immunoSEQ multiplex PCR; TCRdb holds only in-frame clones, not every one. The repertoire includes more than 150,000 clones, around 72% of them detected once, and about 7.7% sits in the top ten. The sequenced sample consisted of PBMCs. These receptors came from a woman in her thirties or forties in good health and CMV-seropositive.

This clone has a single count. This chain uses TRBV28 with TRBJ1-6; 8 bases line up with TRBD1. The CDR3 consists of 14 residues. V gave up 10 bases and J gave up 4 bases; unmatched junction bases: 6. Looked up from germline, CDR1 is MDHEN and CDR2 is SYDVKM. CDR3 nucleotide sequence: TGTGCCATACATCAGGGGGCTTATAATTCACCCCTCCACTTT. It encodes CAIHQGAYNSPLHF.

The V and J genes are TRBV7-2 and TRBJ1-6; D is unclear. Germline CDR1 reads SGHTA; CDR2 reads FQGNSA. This CDR3 comprises 14 residues. Deletions cut 4 bases from V and 9 bases from J, with 13 bases between. The CDR3, as DNA: TGTGCCAGCAGCTCCAACCCGGGAATTTCACCCCTCCACTTT. The encoded protein is CASSSNPGISPLHF.

The chain combines TRBV7-2 with TRBJ1-1; 8 bases agree with TRBD1. With 2 bases clipped from V and 0 bases from J, the junction kept 11 bases outside the gene matches. The CDR3 is made up of 18 amino acids. In germline, CDR1 is SGHTA, CDR2 FQGNSA. CDR3 region: CASSLRAGTGLLNTEAFF. CDR3 nucleotides: TGTGCCAGCAGCTTAAGGGCCGGGACAGGCCTTCTGAACACTGAAGCTTTCTTT. Drawing the rest from reference TRBV7-2 and TRBJ1-1, the complete variable domain is GAGVSQSPSNKVTEKGKDVELRCDPISGHTALYWYRQSLGQGLEFLIYFQGNSAPDKSGLPSDRFSAERTGGSVSTLTIQRTQQEDSAVYLCASSLRAGTGLLNTEAFFGQGTRLTVV.

This sequence joins TRBV10-3 and TRBJ1-4; D gene unclear. The length of the CDR3 is 14 residues. Germline V gene data show CDR1 as ENHRY and CDR2 as SYGVKD. V was pared by 0 bases and J by 8 bases, with 10 bases between. CDR3 amino acids: CAISESILGEKLFF. CDR3 bases: TGTGCCATCAGTGAGTCGATTCTAGGCGAAAAACTGTTTTTT.

The chain has TRBV29-1 and TRBJ1-3; D unclear. Trimming pared 8 bases from V and 0 bases from J, leaving 5 bases between. The germline CDR1 and CDR2 sequences are SQVTM and ANQGSEA. The CDR3 consists of 11 residues. CDR3 DNA sequence: TGCAGCATAAACTCTGGAAACACCATATATTTT. Amino acid sequence: CSINSGNTIYF. The full variable domain, in which reference TRBV29-1 and TRBJ1-3 provide the parts outside the CDR3, is SAVISQKPSRDICQRGTSLTIQCQVDSQVTMMFWYRQQPGQSLTLIATANQGSEATYESGFVIDKFPISRPNLTFSTLTVSNMSPEDSSIYLCSINSGNTIYFGEGSWLTVV.

V and J are TRBV7-9 and TRBJ1-1; D might be TRBD1 (5 bases). In germline, CDR1 is SEHNR, CDR2 FQNEAQ (reference sequence). This CDR3 is built from 14 residues. The ends were cut back, 3 bases at V and 5 bases at J, with 13 bases in the middle. The chain's CDR3 is CASSFRVEGTEAFF. Written as DNA, the CDR3 is TGTGCCAGCAGCTTCAGGGTGGAGGGGACTGAAGCTTTCTTT.

The chain employs TRBV7-2 and TRBJ2-5; 10 nucleotides match TRBD2. J gave up 3 bases and V 2 bases, and 3 bases lay outside the gene matches. The CDR3 is 15 residues long. In germline, CDR1 is SGHTA, CDR2 FQGNSA. The CDR3 nucleotides are TGTGCCAGCAGCTTACGAGCGGGGGGGAAAGAGACCCAGTACTTC. It encodes CASSLRAGGKETQYF.

This clone has more than one count but fewer than ten. The CDR3 DNA follows: TGTGCCAGCAGCCCCATTACGGTATTTAACTATGGCTACACCTTC. This gives the protein CASSPITVFNYGYTF. The gene calls are TRBV7-9 and TRBJ1-2; D is unclear. CDR1 is SEHNR and CDR2 is FQNEAQ in the germline V gene (reference sequence). CDR3 length equals 15 residues. V lost 5 bases and J lost 1, with 14 bases in between. Variable domain in full (rest from reference TRBV7-9 and TRBJ1-2): DTGVSQNPRHKITKRGQNVTFRCDPISEHNRLYWYRQTLGQGPEFLTYFQNEAQLEKSRLLSDRFSAERPKGSFSTLEIQRTEQGDSAMYLCASSPITVFNYGYTFGSGTRLTVV.

V usage is TRBV19 and J usage is TRBJ1-6; D is perhaps TRBD1 (6 bases). The CDR3 is 15 residues long. Per germline, CDR1 LNHDA and CDR2 SQIVND (reference sequence). V shed 3 bases and J shed 6 bases, with 12 bases lying between them. Here the CDR3 DNA reads TGTGCCAGTAGTATGCGGACAGCTATTAATTCACCCCTCCACTTT. Translation: CASSMRTAINSPLHF.

This clone has a handful of counts. The CDR3 loop reads CASSREGAGELFF. DNA of the CDR3: TGTGCCAGCTCCCGCGAGGGAGCCGGGGAGCTGTTTTTT. The J gene is TRBJ2-2, the V gene TRBV7-3; D is possibly TRBD2 (5 bases). With 8 bases removed from V and 6 bases from J, the gap between germline ends came to 13 bases. From germline, CDR1 is SGHTA and CDR2 FQGTGA. CDR3 size: 13 residues.

The chain employs TRBV6-1 and TRBJ1-3; 9 bases map to TRBD1. Germline CDR1 reads MNHNS; CDR2 reads SASEGT. V was clipped by 6 bases and J by 2 bases; unmatched bases: 5. This CDR3 has 15 amino acids. As DNA, the CDR3 is TGTGCCAGCAGGGACAGGGGATCTCCTGGAAACACCATATATTTT. Its translation is CASRDRGSPGNTIYF.

The chain combines TRBV7-2 with TRBJ1-1; the match to TRBD1 covers 8 bases. Germline V lookup: CDR1 SGHTA, CDR2 FQGNSA. This CDR3 is 18 amino acids long. After removal of 5 bases from V and 3 bases from J, the junction contained 17 bases not matched to a gene. Here the CDR3 reads CASSPPDRGGMLYTEAFF. The CDR3 nucleotides read TGTGCCAGCAGCCCCCCAGACAGGGGCGGAATGTTGTACACTGAAGCTTTCTTT.

The chain has TRBV19 and TRBJ1-5; 7 positions match TRBD1. This CDR3 has 13 amino acids. V lost 1 base and J lost 7; bases outside the gene matches: 1. CDR1 is LNHDA, CDR2 SQIVND, per germline (reference sequence). CDR3 sequence: CASSIGTGQPQHF. CDR3 nucleotides: TGTGCCAGTAGTATAGGGACAGGACAGCCCCAGCATTTT.

The chain couples TRBV2 to TRBJ1-3; D not resolved. Germline CDR1 reads SNHLY; CDR2 reads FYNNEI. Between the trimmed V and J ends, which lost 6 bases and 0 bases, there was a span of 12 bases. The CDR3 loop spans 15 amino acids. The CDR3 is CASSYPGNSGNTIYF. CDR3 in DNA: TGTGCCAGCAGCTATCCGGGGAACTCTGGAAACACCATATATTTT.

In its sample, this clone was seen once. The chain employs TRBV11-2 and TRBJ2-1; 9 nucleotides agree with TRBD1. This CDR3 comprises 16 residues. V lost 4 bases, J lost 6 bases, and 10 bases stayed unmatched. Germline V lookup: CDR1 SGHAT, CDR2 FQNNGV. CDR3 coding DNA: TGTGCCAGCAGCTCACTAATGGGACAGGGTTCCAATGAGCAGTTCTTC. Protein: CASSSLMGQGSNEQFF. Complete variable domain (other parts from reference TRBV11-2 and TRBJ2-1): EAGVAQSPRYKIIEKRQSVAFWCNPISGHATLYWYQQILGQGPKLLIQFQNNGVVDDSQLPKDRFSAERLKGVDSTLKIQPAKLEDSAVYLCASSSLMGQGSNEQFFGPGTRLTVL.

The chain joins TRBV19 to TRBJ1-5; D perhaps matches TRBD1 (6 bases). The V end was cut by 7 bases, the J end by 0 bases, with 13 bases between. This CDR3 region has 15 residues. Germline assignment: CDR1 LNHDA and CDR2 SQIVND (reference sequence). As DNA, the CDR3 is TGTGCCAGTACCCCATGGACAGATAGCAATCAGCCCCAGCATTTT. It is translated as CASTPWTDSNQPQHF.

This clone occurred a few times. The chain combines TRBV25-1 with TRBJ1-4, with TRBD1 matching over 8 bases. In germline, CDR1 is MGHDK, CDR2 SYGVNS. V gave up 3 bases and J gave up 5 bases; unmatched junction bases: 8. This CDR3 is built from 16 residues. The chain's CDR3 is CASSDDRTGKNEKLFF. The CDR3 DNA follows: TGTGCCAGCAGTGATGACAGGACAGGGAAGAATGAAAAACTGTTTTTT. Drawing the rest from reference TRBV25-1 and TRBJ1-4, the complete variable domain is EADIYQTPRYLVIGTGKKITLECSQTMGHDKMYWYQQDPGMELHLIHYSYGVNSTEKGDLSSESTVSRIRTEHFPLTLESARPSHTSQYLCASSDDRTGKNEKLFFGSGTQLSVL.

This sequence joins TRBV2 and TRBJ1-5; possibly TRBD1 for D (6 bases). V was trimmed by 2 bases and J by 6 bases, leaving 11 bases between them. The CDR3 totals 14 residues. In germline, CDR1 is SNHLY, CDR2 FYNNEI. CDR3 residues: CASSELLGAQPQHF. DNA for the CDR3: TGTGCCAGCAGTGAATTGTTGGGGGCTCAGCCCCAGCATTTT.

This sequence joins TRBV9 and TRBJ2-1; TRBD2 agrees at 9 bases. V shed 0 bases and J 3 bases; nucleotides not matched to a gene: 7. The CDR3 length is 17 residues. CDR1 is SGDLS and CDR2 is YYNGEE in the germline V gene. Here the CDR3 DNA reads TGTGCCAGCAGCGTAGCTCCTGCGGGGGGGCTCTACAATGAGCAGTTCTTC. Protein product: CASSVAPAGGLYNEQFF.

The chain is built from TRBV4-2 and TRBJ1-2; D unresolved. The CDR3 contains 14 residues. V was pared by 0 bases and J by 0 bases, with 5 bases between. Germline values: CDR1 LGHNA, CDR2 YNFKEQ. The chain's CDR3 is CASSQDRSNYGYTF. In DNA form, the CDR3 reads TGTGCCAGCAGCCAAGACCGGTCTAACTATGGCTACACCTTC.

The chain recombines TRBV19 with TRBJ2-1; D perhaps matches TRBD2 (5 bases). This CDR3 has 13 residues. Trimming removed 2 bases from V and 8 bases from J, with 10 bases in between. Germline V CDR1 and CDR2: LNHDA, SQIVND (reference sequence). CDR3 residues: CASSIPPSHEQFF. CDR3 bases: TGTGCCAGTAGTATACCCCCTAGCCATGAGCAGTTCTTC.

The J gene is TRBJ1-3, the V gene TRBV11-2, with D unresolved. The germline gives CDR1 SGHAT, CDR2 FQNNGV. Deletions cut 2 bases from V and 3 bases from J, with 8 bases between. The CDR3 has 14 amino acids. The CDR3 spells CASSLFSGGNTIYF. DNA for the CDR3: TGTGCCAGCAGCTTATTCTCGGGTGGAAACACCATATATTTT.

CDR3 residues: CASSLQMTENYGYTF. Here the CDR3 DNA reads TGTGCCAGCAGCCTCCAAATGACGGAGAACTATGGCTACACCTTC. V is TRBV5-4 and J is TRBJ1-2; D uncertain. V shed 4 bases and J shed 2 bases, with 15 bases lying between them. The germline CDR1 and CDR2 sequences are SGHNT and YYREEE (reference sequence). The CDR3 runs 15 residues.